One sample yielded the 17 T cell receptor beta chains listed below, sequenced in a study of cytomegalovirus exposure and HLA in healthy donors. The PCR ran on 60 Vbeta and 13 Jbeta primers. Libraries were prepared by immunoSEQ multiplex PCR; TCRdb keeps only in-frame clonotypes and omits some of them. The sample contains 210,000 or so clones, more than 70% of which appear only once. Material: PBMCs. Every receptor here comes from a boy aged 5 to 17 in good health and CMV-seronegative.

The chain couples TRBV7-9 to TRBJ1-4; 9 bases are shared with TRBD1. CDR1 is SEHNR, CDR2 FQNEAQ, per germline (reference sequence). There are 17 residues in the CDR3. With 0 bases clipped from V and 3 bases from J, the junction kept 5 bases outside the gene matches. The CDR3 sequence: CASSLALRQGANEKLFF. In DNA form, the CDR3 reads TGTGCCAGCAGCTTAGCTTTACGACAGGGGGCTAATGAAAAACTGTTTTTT.

The rearrangement uses TRBV6-5 and TRBJ1-5; D is uncertain. This CDR3 contains 12 residues. Germline V gene sequence: CDR1 MNHEY, CDR2 SVGAGI. Trimming shortened V by 4 bases and J by 4 bases, and 5 bases separated the two germline ends. Written as DNA, the CDR3 is TGTGCCAGCAGTTCTATTAATCAGCCCCAGCATTTT. Translating it yields CASSSINQPQHF.

In DNA, the CDR3 is TGTGCCAGCAGCTTAGAACCTACTAGCGGGAGGTTCGCCGGGGAGCTGTTTTTT. It specifies CASSLEPTSGRFAGELFF. The chain links TRBV11-2 to TRBJ2-2; 12 bases line up with TRBD2. Germline trimming cut 0 bases from V and 6 bases from J; bases unmatched to any gene: 8. This CDR3 has 18 amino acids. CDR1 is SGHAT and CDR2 is FQNNGV in the germline V gene.

The gene calls are TRBV29-1 and TRBJ2-7; no firm D call. The CDR3 consists of 12 residues. V shed 3 bases and J shed 3 bases, with 9 bases lying between them. The germline V gene has CDR1 SQVTM and CDR2 ANQGSEA. The CDR3, as DNA: TGCAGCGTTGACGCAGGTCACTACGAGCAGTACTTC. This gives the protein CSVDAGHYEQYF.

In regard to this clone: The junction departs from the called germline gene at one end, perhaps through a read error. This chain links TRBV30 with TRBJ2-3; TRBD2 matches at 7 bases. The CDR3 has 12 amino acids. Germline values: CDR1 GTSNPN, CDR2 SVGIG (reference sequence). In nucleotides, the CDR3 is TGTGCCTGGAGTGAGGAGCGGGACTACCCGGGTTTT. It codes for CAWSEERDYPGF.

The chain links TRBV7-9 to TRBJ1-2; 9 nucleotides agree with TRBD1. Trimming took 2 bases from V and 5 from J; bases not matched to a gene: 3. The CDR3 has 14 amino acids. Germline lookup yields CDR1 SEHNR and CDR2 FQNEAQ (reference sequence). CDR3 sequence: CASSLSGQGYGYTF. Here the CDR3 DNA reads TGTGCCAGCAGCTTATCGGGACAGGGTTATGGCTACACCTTC.

This chain joins TRBV5-1 and TRBJ2-5; the match to TRBD2 covers 14 bases. CDR3 size: 18 residues. Germline CDR1 reads SGHRS; CDR2 reads YFSETQ. V lost 4 bases, J lost 3 bases, and 11 bases stayed unmatched. In DNA form, the CDR3 reads TGCGCCAGCAGCGCCATGGGACTAGCGGGGGTATCAGAAGAGACCCAGTACTTC. It codes for CASSAMGLAGVSEETQYF.

The genes are TRBV30 and TRBJ1-1; D ambiguous. Looked up from germline, CDR1 is GTSNPN and CDR2 is SVGIG (reference sequence). The CDR3 covers 14 residues. Trimming left V 1 base short and J 0 bases short, with 9 bases between. CDR3 region: CAWSGLGVNTEAFF. In DNA, the CDR3 is TGTGCCTGGAGTGGGCTAGGAGTGAACACTGAAGCTTTCTTT.

V is TRBV5-1 and J is TRBJ2-7, with 7 bases aligning to TRBD1. The CDR3 has 14 residues. CDR1 is SGHRS and CDR2 is YFSETQ in the germline V gene. Trimming cost V 4 bases and J 0 bases; bases outside gene matches: 4. This CDR3 reads CASSLRDSSYEQYF. The CDR3 DNA reads as TGCGCCAGCAGCCTCCGGGACAGCTCCTACGAGCAGTACTTC.

This clone came up a few times. The chain combines TRBV4-2 with TRBJ1-2; 10 nucleotides align to TRBD1. CDR1 is LGHNA and CDR2 is YNFKEQ in the germline V gene. With V trimmed by 5 bases and J by 5 bases, 11 bases remained unmatched. This CDR3 is built from 16 residues. The CDR3 here is CASSRGTGVAIYGYTF. DNA for the CDR3: TGTGCCAGCAGCAGAGGGACAGGGGTCGCTATTTATGGCTACACCTTC.

This rearrangement joins TRBV29-1 to TRBJ2-2; 8 bases map to TRBD2. The CDR3 is made up of 15 amino acids. Germline lookup yields CDR1 SQVTM and CDR2 ANQGSEA. V lost 5 bases to trimming and J lost 3 bases; unmatched junction nucleotides: 8. The CDR3 protein is CSVRVTSGYTGELFF. CDR3 nucleotides: TGCAGCGTTAGGGTCACTAGCGGATACACCGGGGAGCTGTTTTTT.

The chain employs TRBV5-1 and TRBJ1-2; 8 bases align to TRBD1. Per the germline V gene, CDR1 is SGHRS and CDR2 is YFSETQ. There are 15 residues in the CDR3. Trimming took 3 bases from V and 5 from J; bases not matched to a gene: 9. The CDR3 nucleotides read TGCGCCAGCAGCTGGGAACAGGGGGGCATTTATGGCTACACCTTC. It specifies CASSWEQGGIYGYTF.

The chain recombines TRBV5-1 with TRBJ1-2, with TRBD1 matching over 7 bases. Germline V gene sequence: CDR1 SGHRS, CDR2 YFSETQ. V lost 5 bases and J lost 3; bases outside the gene matches: 7. This CDR3 is built from 14 residues. The CDR3 here is CASSRDSTYYGYTF. CDR3 DNA sequence: TGCGCCAGCAGTCGGGACAGTACCTACTATGGCTACACCTTC.

This chain uses TRBV9 with TRBJ2-1; TRBD1 is a possible D gene (6 bases). Trimming took off 0 bases at V and 9 bases at J, with 10 bases between the two ends. From germline, CDR1 is SGDLS and CDR2 YYNGEE. The length of the CDR3 is 13 residues. The CDR3 DNA sequence: TGTGCCAGCAGCGTAGCTACAGGGCCTGAGCAGTTCTTC. It yields the protein CASSVATGPEQFF.

V usage is TRBV18 and J usage is TRBJ2-7; perhaps TRBD1 as D (5 bases). This CDR3 has 15 residues. V was shortened by 1 base and J by 0 bases, with 10 bases between the two germline ends. Germline CDR1 is KGHSH and CDR2 is LQKENI. The CDR3, as DNA: TGTGCCAGCTCACCACTAGGGGCGGACTCCTACGAGCAGTACTTC. Translated, it gives CASSPLGADSYEQYF.

V gene TRBV11-2 combines with J gene TRBJ2-5, with TRBD2 as a possible D gene (6 bases). The V gene's germline CDR1 is SGHAT and CDR2 FQNNGV. The V and J ends lost 5 bases and 5 bases respectively, with 21 bases between them. This CDR3 has 16 amino acids. The CDR3, as DNA: TGTGCCAGCAGCACCCTCGACTGGGGGGTGGGGGAGACCCAGTACTTC. It translates to CASSTLDWGVGETQYF.

The V call is TRBV5-5, the J call TRBJ2-7; 12 nucleotides align to TRBD2. This CDR3 spans 14 amino acids. The V segment lost 2 bases and the J segment 7 bases; nucleotides outside the gene matches: 4. CDR1 is SGHKS, CDR2 YYEKEE, per germline (reference sequence). CDR3 bases: TGTGCCAGCAGCTTACTAGCGGGGGGCCGGGAGCAGTACTTC. It codes for CASSLLAGGREQYF.